The table lists the clone carrying this T cell receptor beta chain with a few counts. The CDR3 length is 15 residues. Germline V gene sequence: CDR1 SEHNR, CDR2 FQNEAQ (reference sequence). V was cut by 1 base and J by 8 bases, with 15 bases left in between. The entry originates in a study of blood T cell repertoires in COVID-19. Whole-study context: T cells, B-cell-depleted T cells, or PBMCs supplied cDNA or gDNA.

In the original analysis: Using reference gene primer amplification, nucleated cell counts were estimated. Repertoires were generated with immunoSEQ multiplex PCR, while TCRdb's copy carries only in-frame clones and drops some. From that table come the V and J calls and clone size; the DNA was used to work out D and trimming. There are under 200,000 clones in the sample; under 85% occur only once, and 10% to 15% lies in the top ten. The cohort comprised adults aged about 18 to 90 years residing in some 24 US areas. Which cohort a participant joined came from the clinical history participants gave. V and J are TRBV7-9 and TRBJ1-5; D perhaps matches TRBD1 (6 bases). The sample comprised PBMCs or T cells enriched from blood (not recorded which). This sequence was found in a man in his fifties or sixties who had recovered from COVID-19. The CDR3 nucleotides read TGTGCCAGCAGCTTAGGGGGGCAGCCCTCGGAGCCCCAGCATTTT. It translates to CASSLGGQPSEPQHF. The full variable domain, its missing parts supplied by reference TRBV7-9 and TRBJ1-5, is DTGVSQNPRHKITKRGQNVTFRCDPISEHNRLYWYRQTLGQGPEFLTYFQNEAQLEKSRLLSDRFSAERPKGSFSTLEIQRTEQGDSAMYLCASSLGGQPSEPQHFGDGTRLSIL.